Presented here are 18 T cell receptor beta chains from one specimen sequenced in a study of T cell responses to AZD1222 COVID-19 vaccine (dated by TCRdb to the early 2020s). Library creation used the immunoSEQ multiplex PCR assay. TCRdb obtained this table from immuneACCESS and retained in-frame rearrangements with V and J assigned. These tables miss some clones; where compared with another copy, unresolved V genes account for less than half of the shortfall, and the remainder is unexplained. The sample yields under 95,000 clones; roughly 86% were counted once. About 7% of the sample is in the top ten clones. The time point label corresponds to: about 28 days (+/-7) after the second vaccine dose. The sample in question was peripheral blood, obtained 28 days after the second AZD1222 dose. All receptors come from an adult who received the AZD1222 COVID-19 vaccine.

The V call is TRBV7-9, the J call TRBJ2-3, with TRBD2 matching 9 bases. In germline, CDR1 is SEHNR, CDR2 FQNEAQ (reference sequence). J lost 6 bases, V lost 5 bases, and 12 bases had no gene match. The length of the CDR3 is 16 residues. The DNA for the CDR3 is TGTGCCAGCAGCCGTGCTAGCGGGAAACGGCGCGATACGCAGTATTTT. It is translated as CASSRASGKRRDTQYF.

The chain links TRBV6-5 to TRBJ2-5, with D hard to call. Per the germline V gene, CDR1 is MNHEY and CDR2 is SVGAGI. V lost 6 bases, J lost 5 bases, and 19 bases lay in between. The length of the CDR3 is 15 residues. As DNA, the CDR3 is TGTGCCAGCAGCCTTAGGGTTGCTAGTCGGGAGACCCAGTACTTC. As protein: CASSLRVASRETQYF.

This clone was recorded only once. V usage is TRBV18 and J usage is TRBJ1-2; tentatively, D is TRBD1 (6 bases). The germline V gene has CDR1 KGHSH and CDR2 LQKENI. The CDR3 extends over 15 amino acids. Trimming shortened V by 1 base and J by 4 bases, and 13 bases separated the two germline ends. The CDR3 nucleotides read TGTGCCAGCTCACCACGGTCAACAGGGCTCTATGGCTACACCTTC. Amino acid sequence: CASSPRSTGLYGYTF. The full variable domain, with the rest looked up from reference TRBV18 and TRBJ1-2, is NAGVMQNPRHLVRRRGQEARLRCSPMKGHSHVYWYRQLPEEGLKFMVYLQKENIIDESGMPKERFSAEFPKEGPSILRIQQVVRGDSAAYFCASSPRSTGLYGYTFGSGTRLTVV.

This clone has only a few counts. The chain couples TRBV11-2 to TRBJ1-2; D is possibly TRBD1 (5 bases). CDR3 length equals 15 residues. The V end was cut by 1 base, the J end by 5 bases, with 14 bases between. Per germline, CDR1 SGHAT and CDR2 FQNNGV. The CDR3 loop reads CASSLVQGWGYGYTF. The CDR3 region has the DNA TGTGCCAGCAGCTTAGTGCAGGGATGGGGATATGGCTACACCTTC.

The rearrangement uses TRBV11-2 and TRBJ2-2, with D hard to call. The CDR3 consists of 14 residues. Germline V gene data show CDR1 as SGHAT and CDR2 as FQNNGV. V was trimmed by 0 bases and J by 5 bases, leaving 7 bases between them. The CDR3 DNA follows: TGTGCCAGCAGCTTAGATCATGTTACCGGGGAGCTGTTTTTT. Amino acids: CASSLDHVTGELFF.

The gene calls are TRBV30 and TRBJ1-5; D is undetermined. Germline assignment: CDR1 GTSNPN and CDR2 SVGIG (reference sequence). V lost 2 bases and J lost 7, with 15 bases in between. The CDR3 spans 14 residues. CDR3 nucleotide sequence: TGTGCCTGGAGTAGGCCAGTCGGAGGGCAGCCCCAGCATTTT. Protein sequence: CAWSRPVGGQPQHF. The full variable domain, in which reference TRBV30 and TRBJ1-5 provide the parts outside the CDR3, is SQTIHQWPATLVQPVGSPLSLECTVEGTSNPNLYWYRQAAGRGLQLLFYSVGIGQISSEVPQNLSASRPQDRQFILSSKKLLLSDSGFYLCAWSRPVGGQPQHFGDGTRLSIL.

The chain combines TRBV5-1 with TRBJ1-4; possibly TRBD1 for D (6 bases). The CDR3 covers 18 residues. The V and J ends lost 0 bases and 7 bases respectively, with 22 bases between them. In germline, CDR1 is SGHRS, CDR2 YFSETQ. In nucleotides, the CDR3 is TGCGCCAGCAGCTTGGGCCCCGGGACAACTACAGCAAGTGAAAAACTGTTTTTT. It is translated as CASSLGPGTTTASEKLFF.

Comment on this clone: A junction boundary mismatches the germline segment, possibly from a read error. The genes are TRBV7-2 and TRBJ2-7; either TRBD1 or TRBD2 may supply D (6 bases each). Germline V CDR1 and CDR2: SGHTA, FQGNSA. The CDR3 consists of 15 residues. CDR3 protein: CASSPGAGHSHEQYF. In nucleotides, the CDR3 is TGTGCCAGCAGCCCGGGGGCCGGACACTCCCACGAGCAGTACTTC.

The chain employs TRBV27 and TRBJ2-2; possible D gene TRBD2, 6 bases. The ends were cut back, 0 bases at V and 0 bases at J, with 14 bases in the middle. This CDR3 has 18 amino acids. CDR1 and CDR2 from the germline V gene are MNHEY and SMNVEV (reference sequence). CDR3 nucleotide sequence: TGTGCCAGCAGTTTATCTAGCGGCGTTCCCTCGAACACCGGGGAGCTGTTTTTT. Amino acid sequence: CASSLSSGVPSNTGELFF.

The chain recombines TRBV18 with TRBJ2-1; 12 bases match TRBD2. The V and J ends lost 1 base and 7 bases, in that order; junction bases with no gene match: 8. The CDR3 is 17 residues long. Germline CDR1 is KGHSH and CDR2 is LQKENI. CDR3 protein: CASSPRVTSGSFNEQFF. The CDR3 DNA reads TGTGCCAGCTCACCACGAGTGACTAGCGGGAGTTTTAATGAGCAGTTCTTC.

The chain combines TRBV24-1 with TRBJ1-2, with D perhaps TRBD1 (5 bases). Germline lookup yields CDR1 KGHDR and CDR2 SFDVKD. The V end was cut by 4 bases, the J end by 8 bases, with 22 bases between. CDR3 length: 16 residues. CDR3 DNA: TGTGCCACCAGTGACCGCTCCGGGACCTCCCCCCGGGGCTACACCTTC. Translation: CATSDRSGTSPRGYTF.

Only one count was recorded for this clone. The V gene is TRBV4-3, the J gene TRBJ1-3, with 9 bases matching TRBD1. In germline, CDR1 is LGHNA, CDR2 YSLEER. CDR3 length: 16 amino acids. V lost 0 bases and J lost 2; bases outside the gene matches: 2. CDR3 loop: CASSQETGGPGNTIYF. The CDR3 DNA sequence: TGCGCCAGCAGCCAAGAAACAGGGGGCCCTGGAAACACCATATATTTT.

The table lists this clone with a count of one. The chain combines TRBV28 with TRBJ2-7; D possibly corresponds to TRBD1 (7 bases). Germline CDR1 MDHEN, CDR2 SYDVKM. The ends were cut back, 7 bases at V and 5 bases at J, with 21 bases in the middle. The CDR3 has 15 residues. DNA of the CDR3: TGTGCCAGCACCGATGGTGTCCAGGGGGGCCACGAGCAGTACTTC. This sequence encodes CASTDGVQGGHEQYF.

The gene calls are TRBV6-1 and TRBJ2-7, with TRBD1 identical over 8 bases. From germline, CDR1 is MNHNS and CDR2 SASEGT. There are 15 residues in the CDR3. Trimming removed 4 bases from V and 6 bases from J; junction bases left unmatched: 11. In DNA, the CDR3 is TGTGCCAGCAGTGGAGCGGACAGGGTGGTTGGCGAGCAGTACTTC. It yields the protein CASSGADRVVGEQYF.

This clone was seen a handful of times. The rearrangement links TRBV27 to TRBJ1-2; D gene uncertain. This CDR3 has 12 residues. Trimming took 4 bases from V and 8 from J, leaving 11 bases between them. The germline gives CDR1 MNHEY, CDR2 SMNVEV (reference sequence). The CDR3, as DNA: TGTGCCAGCAGTTCTCGCTTGGAGGGCTACACCTTC. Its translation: CASSSRLEGYTF.

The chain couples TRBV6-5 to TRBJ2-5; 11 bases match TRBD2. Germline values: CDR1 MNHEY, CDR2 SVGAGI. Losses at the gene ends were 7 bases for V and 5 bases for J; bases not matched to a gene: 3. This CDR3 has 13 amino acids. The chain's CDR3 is CASMIAGGETQYF. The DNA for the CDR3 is TGTGCCAGCATGATAGCGGGAGGGGAGACCCAGTACTTC.

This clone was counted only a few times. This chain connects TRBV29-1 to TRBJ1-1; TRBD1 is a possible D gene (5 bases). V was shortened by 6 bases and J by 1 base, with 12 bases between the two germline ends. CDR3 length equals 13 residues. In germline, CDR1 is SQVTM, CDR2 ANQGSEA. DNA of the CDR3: TGCAGCGTACCGGGGCCTGGGAACACTGAAGCTTTCTTT. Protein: CSVPGPGNTEAFF.

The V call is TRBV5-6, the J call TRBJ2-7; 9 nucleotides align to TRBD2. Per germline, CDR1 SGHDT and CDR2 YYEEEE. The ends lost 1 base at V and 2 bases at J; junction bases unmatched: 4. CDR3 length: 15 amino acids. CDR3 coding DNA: TGTGCCAGCAGCTTGCTGGCGGGAGGGGCCTACGAGCAGTACTTC. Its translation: CASSLLAGGAYEQYF.